The entry below describes one T cell receptor (beta chain). Its antigen is not yet known. There are no base qualities to consult, and no much larger clone falls within one base. Germline trimming: 6 bases from V, 2 bases from J; junction bases outside gene matches: 10. From the cysteine through the phenylalanine, the CDR3 covers 16 amino acids. Only the CDR3 region is kept as DNA, spanning 48 bases read in frame from base 1. CDR1 and CDR2 were assigned from the germline V gene as MDHEN and SYDVKM. This sample stems from a study of blood T cell repertoires in COVID-19 (dated by TCRdb to 2018 to 2021). The study in broad terms: Samples from collaborators originated in the United States, Italy and Spain and spanned both the acute and convalescent phases of COVID-19. Deeply sampled blood TCRbeta repertoires from subjects exposed to, actively infected with, or recovered from COVID-19 were included in the dataset. Where available, HLA class I and class II types were obtained from metadata supplied by the sample provider rather than from assay-based typing. The repertoires were released in a freely available public database intended as a resource for research on the immune response to SARS-CoV-2. The prospective study material was composed of cDNA or gDNA derived from T cells, B-cell-depleted T cells, or PBMCs. Samples were obtained from the ongoing ImmuneRACE study (first 160 participants) and from about 1,300 subjects provided by 6 global collaborators. A de-identified subject ID, COVID-19 status, age in years and sex were almost always included in the sample metadata.

Results and caveats for the whole study, not just this receptor: The quantity of clinical and demographic metadata differed by source and by participant and was supplied without curation.

The immunoSEQ Assay, a bias-controlled multiplex PCR, was used to amplify TCRbeta CDR3 regions from genomic DNA. From the authors' description of their analysis: The number of nucleated cells in each sample was estimated from the amplification of reference gene primers within the assay. To quantify the absolute abundance of each unique TCRbeta CDR3 rearrangement, sequence reads were collapsed and filtered. For each sample, productive Simpson clonality was calculated as the square root of Simpson's diversity index across productive rearrangements. TCRdb stores this immuneACCESS table with in-frame sequences only. Part of the clones is absent; in the studies checked, under half of the shortfall reflects unresolved V genes, and no reason is known for the rest. V and J calls and clone size are copied from that table; D and trimming were computed from the DNA. Here the sample has under 300,000 clones; about 85% occur a single time. The ten largest account for approximately 2% of the sample.

Samples from volunteer blood donors who had recovered from COVID-19 were contributed by a second Seattle source. Each collaborating institution followed its own protocols to collect whole blood in K2EDTA tubes. Collaborator samples were shipped for TCRbeta analysis as frozen whole blood, isolated PBMCs, or DNA extracted from either sample type. The sample comprised peripheral blood. The chain uses TRBV28 and TRBJ2-3, and 8 junction bases match TRBD2. This receptor was obtained from a man aged 25 to 40 who had recovered from COVID-19. The DNA sequence is TGTGCCAGCAGCTCCCCGGGAGCGGGGGACACAGATACGCAGTATTTT. Its translation reads: CASSSPGAGDTDTQYF.